The text below deals with one T cell receptor (beta chain). CDR1 and CDR2 (germline): MNHEY, SMNVEV (reference sequence). The V gene lost 8 bases and the J gene lost 2 bases, with 15 bases spanning the gap. The CDR3 spans 14 residues. This sample is part of a study of control samples from healthy donors and cancer patients. Sequenced by immunoSEQ multiplex PCR; TCRdb stores in-frame clones only, minus some. The sample includes 55,000 to 70,000 clones, 90% of them seen just once. The sequencing sample was made of PBMCs. This TCR came from a man in his sixties with colorectal cancer. This chain connects TRBV27 to TRBJ1-2, with D possibly being TRBD1 (5 bases). The chain's CDR3 is CASRGGGRNYGYTF. CDR3 nucleotide sequence: TGTGCCAGCCGTGGCGGGGGGAGGAACTATGGCTACACCTTC.